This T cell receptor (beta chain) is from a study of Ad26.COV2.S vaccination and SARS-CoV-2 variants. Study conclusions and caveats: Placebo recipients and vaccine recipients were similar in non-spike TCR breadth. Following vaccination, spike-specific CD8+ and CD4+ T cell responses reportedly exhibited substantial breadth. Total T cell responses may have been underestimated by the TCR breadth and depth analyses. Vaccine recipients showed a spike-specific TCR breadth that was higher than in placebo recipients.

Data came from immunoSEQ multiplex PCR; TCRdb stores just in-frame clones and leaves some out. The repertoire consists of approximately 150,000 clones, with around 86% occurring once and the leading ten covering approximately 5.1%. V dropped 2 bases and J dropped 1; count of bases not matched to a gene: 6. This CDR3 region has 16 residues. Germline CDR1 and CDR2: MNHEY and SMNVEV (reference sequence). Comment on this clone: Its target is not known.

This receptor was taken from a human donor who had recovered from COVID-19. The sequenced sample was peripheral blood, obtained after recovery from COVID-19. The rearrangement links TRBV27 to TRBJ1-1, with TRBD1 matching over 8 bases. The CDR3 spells CASSLQGQAGNTEAFF. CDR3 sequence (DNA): TGTGCCAGCAGTTTACAGGGACAGGCCGGGAACACTGAAGCTTTCTTT.